The 28 T cell receptor beta chains below all came from one sample that was sequenced in a study of T cell responses to AZD1222 COVID-19 vaccine. The method was immunoSEQ multiplex PCR; TCRdb's version includes in-frame clones alone and lacks a portion of them. The repertoire holds approximately 140,000 clones, with approximately 92% as singletons. This sample comprised peripheral blood, obtained 28 days after the second AZD1222 dose. The receptors were sampled from an adult who received the AZD1222 COVID-19 vaccine.

The chain couples TRBV27 to TRBJ2-7; 8 nucleotides match TRBD1. The CDR3 is made up of 16 amino acids. Germline values: CDR1 MNHEY, CDR2 SMNVEV (reference sequence). The ends lost 5 bases at V and 0 bases at J; junction bases unmatched: 9. The CDR3 region is CASSEFRQGSSYEQYF. CDR3 nucleotides: TGTGCCAGCAGTGAATTTAGACAGGGGAGCTCCTACGAGCAGTACTTC.

V and J are TRBV24-1 and TRBJ2-7; 7 bases line up with TRBD1. The V gene end was trimmed by 0 bases and the J gene end by 6 bases; junction bases not matched to a gene: 19. CDR3 length: 19 amino acids. The germline V gene has CDR1 KGHDR and CDR2 SFDVKD. The CDR3 nucleotides read TGTGCCACCAGTGATTTGCATGCAGGGGGAAACCTTCAGGCCGGCGAGCAGTACTTC. Its translation is CATSDLHAGGNLQAGEQYF.

The chain carries TRBV4-1 and TRBJ2-7, with 9 bases matching TRBD2. J gave up 2 bases and V 4 bases, and 15 bases lay outside the gene matches. This CDR3 spans 18 amino acids. CDR1 is MGHRA and CDR2 is YSYEKL in the germline V gene. The DNA for the CDR3 is TGCGCCAGCAGCCCTAACATTCCCCATAGCGGGAGTACCTACGAGCAGTACTTC. Translated: CASSPNIPHSGSTYEQYF.

V usage is TRBV10-3 and J usage is TRBJ2-2; TRBD1 aligns across 12 bases. The CDR3 loop spans 15 amino acids. V lost 8 bases and J lost 6; bases outside the gene matches: 7. Looked up from germline, CDR1 is ENHRY and CDR2 is SYGVKD. The CDR3 loop is CAIGTGTGGSGELFF. Written as DNA, the CDR3 is TGTGCCATCGGAACCGGGACAGGGGGCTCCGGGGAGCTGTTTTTT.

As regards this clone: One end of the junction does not line up with germline, which may come from a read error. This chain links TRBV4-2 with TRBJ2-1, with 8 positions matching TRBD2. CDR1 is LGHNA and CDR2 is YNFKEQ in the germline V gene. This CDR3 has 16 amino acids. CDR3 in amino acids: CASSQTGTSPYNEQFF. CDR3 DNA: TGTGCCAGCAGCCAAACCGGGACTAGTCCCTATAATGAGCAGTTCTTC.

The V gene is TRBV7-8, the J gene TRBJ1-2; 9 nucleotides line up with TRBD1. The length of the CDR3 is 14 residues. Losses at the gene ends were 0 bases for V and 7 bases for J; bases not matched to a gene: 3. Germline-derived CDR1 and CDR2 are SGHVS and FQNEAQ. CDR3 residues: CASSLAGQGFGYTF. CDR3 in DNA: TGTGCCAGCAGCTTAGCGGGACAGGGCTTTGGCTACACCTTC.

The rearrangement links TRBV7-8 to TRBJ2-7; D not certain. The CDR3 consists of 14 residues. CDR1 is SGHVS, CDR2 FQNEAQ, per germline. Deletions cut 3 bases from V and 4 bases from J, with 13 bases between. CDR3 sequence (DNA): TGTGCCAGCAGCTTCTTAATAACGGAATACGAGCAGTACTTC. Translated, it gives CASSFLITEYEQYF.

CDR3 loop: CASSLLLAGGGELFF. The CDR3 coding sequence is TGTGCCAGCAGCTTGCTCCTAGCGGGAGGCGGGGAGCTGTTTTTT. The chain is built from TRBV5-6 and TRBJ2-2; 11 nucleotides align to TRBD2. Trimming took 1 base from V and 7 from J; bases not matched to a gene: 3. The CDR3 is made up of 15 amino acids. CDR1 is SGHDT, CDR2 YYEEEE, per germline. Filled out from reference TRBV5-6 and TRBJ2-2, the complete variable domain reads DAGVTQSPTHLIKTRGQQVTLRCSPKSGHDTVSWYQQALGQGPQFIFQYYEEEERQRGNFPDRFSGHQFPNYSSELNVNALLLGDSALYLCASSLLLAGGGELFFGEGSRLTVL.

The rearrangement uses TRBV9 and TRBJ2-7, with 7 bases that match TRBD1. Germline lookup yields CDR1 SGDLS and CDR2 YYNGEE. V lost 3 bases, J lost 7 bases, and 10 bases stayed unmatched. The length of the CDR3 is 14 residues. DNA of the CDR3: TGTGCCAGCAGCGCGACAGGGAACAGTGGGGAGCAGTACTTC. This sequence encodes CASSATGNSGEQYF.

V gene TRBV25-1 combines with J gene TRBJ2-7, with a tentative D call TRBD2 (5 bases). CDR1 and CDR2 (germline): MGHDK, SYGVNS. V gave up 3 bases and J gave up 2 bases, with 11 bases separating them. The CDR3 extends over 14 amino acids. CDR3: CASSDNRGTYEQYF. For the CDR3, the DNA is TGTGCCAGCAGTGATAACCGGGGAACCTACGAGCAGTACTTC.

Worth noting for this clone: Germline is not matched at one junction end, which may reflect a read error. V usage is TRBV3-1 (or the pseudogene TRBV3-2) and J usage is TRBJ2-5; D perhaps matches TRBD2 (6 bases). The length of the CDR3 is 14 residues. CDR1 LGHDT and CDR2 YNNKEL come from the germline V gene (reference sequence). Here the CDR3 DNA reads TGTGCCAGCCGCCAAGCCGGGGGACGGGAGACCCAGTACTTC. It translates to CASRQAGGRETQYF.

The chain carries TRBV5-1 and TRBJ2-3; 11 bases match TRBD2. This CDR3 contains 15 residues. Germline CDR1 is SGHRS and CDR2 is YFSETQ. V lost 7 bases to trimming and J lost 0 bases; unmatched junction nucleotides: 4. The chain's CDR3 is CASVAGGASTDTQYF. The CDR3 DNA is TGCGCCAGCGTAGCGGGAGGGGCTAGCACAGATACGCAGTATTTT.

The V call is TRBV6-1, the J call TRBJ1-5; D call uncertain. The CDR3 contains 15 residues. Germline V gene data show CDR1 as MNHNS and CDR2 as SASEGT. V dropped 2 bases and J dropped 0 bases, with 8 bases sitting between them. The CDR3 reads CASSEQIYSNQPQHF. CDR3 coding DNA: TGTGCCAGCAGTGAACAGATATATAGCAATCAGCCCCAGCATTTT.

This clone was seen just once. The rearrangement links TRBV11-1 to TRBJ2-1; D gene uncertain. Germline V gene sequence: CDR1 SGHAT, CDR2 FQDESV (reference sequence). Trimming took 4 bases from V and 3 from J, leaving 13 bases between them. The CDR3 runs 15 residues. The DNA of the CDR3 is TGTGCCAGCAGCTCAGACTCGGTCATCTACAATGAGCAGTTCTTC. Translated, it gives CASSSDSVIYNEQFF.

The chain carries TRBV28 and TRBJ2-1; the D is unclear. Trimming removed 11 bases from V and 0 bases from J, with 8 bases in between. CDR1 and CDR2 from the germline V gene are MDHEN and SYDVKM. The CDR3 loop spans 12 amino acids. CDR3 in DNA: TGTGCCTCAACGAACTCCTACAATGAGCAGTTCTTC. It encodes CASTNSYNEQFF.

This clone was seen only once. The chain links TRBV25-1 to TRBJ1-1; D not certain. CDR1 and CDR2 (germline): MGHDK, SYGVNS. V was shortened by 5 bases and J by 6 bases, with 10 bases between the two germline ends. This CDR3 spans 12 amino acids. CDR3 sequence reads: CASSRWAAEAFF. CDR3 bases: TGTGCCAGCAGTAGGTGGGCCGCTGAAGCTTTCTTT. Using reference TRBV25-1 and TRBJ1-1 for the parts outside the CDR3, the full variable domain is EADIYQTPRYLVIGTGKKITLECSQTMGHDKMYWYQQDPGMELHLIHYSYGVNSTEKGDLSSESTVSRIRTEHFPLTLESARPSHTSQYLCASSRWAAEAFFGQGTRLTVV.

The genes are TRBV5-6 and TRBJ2-2; 9 bases align to TRBD2. The V gene end was trimmed by 1 base and the J gene end by 4 bases; junction bases not matched to a gene: 8. CDR3 length equals 17 residues. Germline values: CDR1 SGHDT, CDR2 YYEEEE. The CDR3 DNA is TGTGCCAGCAGCTTGTGGACTAGCGAATGGAGCACCGGGGAGCTGTTTTTT. This gives the protein CASSLWTSEWSTGELFF.

V and J are TRBV27 and TRBJ2-7; tentatively, D is TRBD1 or TRBD2 (5 bases each). V lost 5 bases, J lost 7 bases, and 33 bases lay in between. Germline assignment: CDR1 MNHEY and CDR2 SMNVEV (reference sequence). This CDR3 has 19 amino acids. In DNA form, the CDR3 reads TGTGCCAGCAGTCTAGAAAACCGGGACCGCGATACTACCGTCGGGGAGCAGTACTTC. Encoded protein: CASSLENRDRDTTVGEQYF.

The V and J genes are TRBV19 and TRBJ1-2; D is uncertain. Germline CDR1 reads LNHDA; CDR2 reads SQIVND (reference sequence). This CDR3 has 13 amino acids. V was trimmed by 5 bases and J by 8 bases, leaving 15 bases between them. The CDR3 protein is CASSLEPYGGYTF. CDR3 DNA sequence: TGTGCCAGTAGTCTGGAACCTTATGGAGGCTACACCTTC.

V is TRBV7-9 and J is TRBJ1-1; 10 bases agree with TRBD1. The CDR3 has 16 amino acids. Germline V gene lookup returns CDR1 SEHNR and CDR2 FQNEAQ (reference sequence). V gave up 2 bases and J gave up 8 bases; unmatched junction bases: 11. In nucleotides, the CDR3 is TGTGCCAGCAGCTTACGGGACCGAGGGACAGGGGAAGAAGCTTTCTTT. Translation gives CASSLRDRGTGEEAFF.

The chain has TRBV7-9 and TRBJ2-7, with 7 bases aligning to TRBD1. The CDR3 is 17 amino acids. The V gene end was trimmed by 5 bases and the J gene end by 3 bases; junction bases not matched to a gene: 16. Germline assignment: CDR1 SEHNR and CDR2 FQNEAQ (reference sequence). CDR3 nucleotides: TGTGCCAGCAGCCACACACCCGGACAGGCGTATCACTACGAGCAGTACTTC. The encoded protein is CASSHTPGQAYHYEQYF. The variable domain in full, with the rest retrieved from reference TRBV7-9 and TRBJ2-7, is DTGVSQNPRHKITKRGQNVTFRCDPISEHNRLYWYRQTLGQGPEFLTYFQNEAQLEKSRLLSDRFSAERPKGSFSTLEIQRTEQGDSAMYLCASSHTPGQAYHYEQYFGPGTRLTVT.

V usage is TRBV3-1 (or the pseudogene TRBV3-2) and J usage is TRBJ2-1; the D gene is possibly TRBD2 (6 bases). With 5 bases removed from V and 15 bases from J, the gap between germline ends came to 17 bases. Germline CDR1 reads LGHDT; CDR2 reads YNNKEL (reference sequence). The CDR3 is made up of 12 amino acids. CDR3 bases: TGTGCCAGCAGCAGCCGGGACTTAAAGAGGTTCTTC. Residues: CASSSRDLKRFF.

The V gene is TRBV10-2, the J gene TRBJ2-2, with D hard to call. The length of the CDR3 is 14 residues. Trimming stripped 3 bases from V and 0 bases from J, with 5 bases between. Germline CDR1 and CDR2: WSHSY and SAAADI. The CDR3 nucleotides read TGCGCCAGCAGTGACGTACCGAACACCGGGGAGCTGTTTTTT. This sequence encodes CASSDVPNTGELFF.

The V and J genes are TRBV4-1 and TRBJ1-6; D remains ambiguous. With 2 bases removed from V and 7 bases from J, the gap between germline ends came to 9 bases. The CDR3 covers 14 residues. Germline V gene sequence: CDR1 MGHRA, CDR2 YSYEKL. CDR3 loop: CASSQIALNSPLHF. CDR3 nucleotides: TGCGCCAGCAGCCAAATCGCCCTCAATTCACCCCTCCACTTT.

This rearrangement joins TRBV21-1 to TRBJ2-7. TRBV21-1 is described as a pseudogene. The CDR3 spans 15 residues. DNA for the CDR3: TGTGCCAGCAGCAAAGCCCCCAACATAGCCTACGAGCAGTACTTC. Amino acid sequence: CASSKAPNIAYEQYF.

V usage is TRBV2 and J usage is TRBJ1-2; D perhaps matches TRBD1 (5 bases). The CDR3 is 12 residues long. V lost 6 bases and J lost 9, with 14 bases in between. Germline V gene sequence: CDR1 SNHLY, CDR2 FYNNEI. CDR3 nucleotides: TGTGCCAGCAGGTCTGGGGGTTCTAGCTACACCTTC. This translates into CASRSGGSSYTF.

The chain carries TRBV5-1 and TRBJ1-5; D remains ambiguous. Germline V lookup: CDR1 SGHRS, CDR2 YFSETQ. The ends were cut back, 3 bases at V and 0 bases at J, with 10 bases in the middle. The CDR3 has 15 residues. CDR3 region: CASSWREISNQPQHF. Written as DNA, the CDR3 is TGCGCCAGCAGCTGGAGGGAGATTAGCAATCAGCCCCAGCATTTT.

V is TRBV21-1 and J is TRBJ1-1; TRBD1, the table's D call, lacks a check against the DNA. TRBV21-1 is shown as a pseudogene. CDR3 length: 18 residues. The CDR3 bases are TGTGCCAGCAGCAATTGGAAAGTTTGTCACAGGGTGGACACTGAAGCTTTCTTT. Translation gives CASSNWKVCHRVDTEAFF.